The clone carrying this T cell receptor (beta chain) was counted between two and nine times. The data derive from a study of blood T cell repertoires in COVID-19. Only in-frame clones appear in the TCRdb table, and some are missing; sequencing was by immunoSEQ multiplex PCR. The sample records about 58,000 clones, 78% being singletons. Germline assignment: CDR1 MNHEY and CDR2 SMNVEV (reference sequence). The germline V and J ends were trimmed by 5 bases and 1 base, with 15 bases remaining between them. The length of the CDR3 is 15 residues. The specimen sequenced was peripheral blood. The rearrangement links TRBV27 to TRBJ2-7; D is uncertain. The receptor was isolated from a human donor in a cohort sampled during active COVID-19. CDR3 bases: TGTGCCAGCAGTCCCGCGGCGCGGATGTCCTACGAGCAGTACTTC. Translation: CASSPAARMSYEQYF.